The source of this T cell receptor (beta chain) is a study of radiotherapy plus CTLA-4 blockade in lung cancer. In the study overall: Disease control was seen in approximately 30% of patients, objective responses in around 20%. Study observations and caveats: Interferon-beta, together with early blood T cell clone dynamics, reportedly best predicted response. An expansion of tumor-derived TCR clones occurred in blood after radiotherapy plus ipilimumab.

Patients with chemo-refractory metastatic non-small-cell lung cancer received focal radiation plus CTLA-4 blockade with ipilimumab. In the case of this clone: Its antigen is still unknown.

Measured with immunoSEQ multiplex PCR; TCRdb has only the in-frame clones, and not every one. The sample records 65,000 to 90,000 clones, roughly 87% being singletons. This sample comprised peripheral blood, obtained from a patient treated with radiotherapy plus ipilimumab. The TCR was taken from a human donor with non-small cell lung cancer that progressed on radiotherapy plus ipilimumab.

CDR3: CASSVVGVRGQGTDTQYF. In nucleotides, the CDR3 is TGTGCCAGCAGCGTAGTGGGAGTGCGGGGCCAGGGCACAGATACGCAGTATTTT. V is TRBV9 and J is TRBJ2-3; tentatively, D is TRBD2 (6 bases). CDR1 is SGDLS and CDR2 is YYNGEE in the germline V gene. The CDR3 runs to 18 residues. Trimming removed 0 bases at V and 1 base at J, with 18 bases between.